Sequencing of this TCR beta chain was carried out in a study of T-cell reconstitution after alpha-beta-depleted transplantation in children. Unique molecular identifiers were used in preparing the TCRbeta library. TCRdb re-analysed the PCR reads in MiXCR, keeping a single row per CDR3 protein. The table records approximately 120,000 distinct CDR3 sequences, about a tenth of them present only once. CDR3 size: 12 residues. The germline gives CDR1 GTSNPN, CDR2 SVGIG (reference sequence). After removal of 2 bases from V and 6 bases from J, the junction contained 4 bases not matched to a gene. The TCR was taken from a girl under three years old who had a stem cell transplant for combined immunodeficiency, so the T cells may come from the graft donor. The material was PBMCs, mostly from graft donor cells, obtained 180 days after TCRalphabeta/CD19-depleted stem cell transplant. This rearrangement joins TRBV30 to TRBJ2-7, with 7 bases aligning to TRBD2. The CDR3 sequence is CAWSWGGGEQYF. The DNA of the CDR3 is TGTGCCTGGAGTTGGGGGGGGGGCGAGCAGTACTTC.